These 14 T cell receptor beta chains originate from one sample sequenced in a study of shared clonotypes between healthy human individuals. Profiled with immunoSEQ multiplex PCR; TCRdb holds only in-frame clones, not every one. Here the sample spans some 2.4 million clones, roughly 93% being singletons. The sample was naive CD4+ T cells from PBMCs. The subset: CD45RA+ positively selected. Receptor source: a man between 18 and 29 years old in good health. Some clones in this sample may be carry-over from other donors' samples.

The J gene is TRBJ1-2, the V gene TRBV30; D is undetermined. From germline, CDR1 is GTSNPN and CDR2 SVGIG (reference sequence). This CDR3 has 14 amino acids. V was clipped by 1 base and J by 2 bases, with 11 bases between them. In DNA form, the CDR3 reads TGTGCCTGGAGTGAGTCCAGGAGGAACTATGGCTACACCTTC. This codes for CAWSESRRNYGYTF.

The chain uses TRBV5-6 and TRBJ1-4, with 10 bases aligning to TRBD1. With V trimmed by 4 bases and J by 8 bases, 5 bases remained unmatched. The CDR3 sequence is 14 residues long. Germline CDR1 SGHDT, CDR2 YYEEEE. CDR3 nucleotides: TGTGCCAGCAGCCAGACAGGGGGCGGCGAAAAACTGTTTTTT. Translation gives CASSQTGGGEKLFF.

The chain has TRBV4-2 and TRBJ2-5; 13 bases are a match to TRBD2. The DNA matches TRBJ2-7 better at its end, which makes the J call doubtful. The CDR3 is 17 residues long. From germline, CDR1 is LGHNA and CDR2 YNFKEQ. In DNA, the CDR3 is TGTGCCAGCAGCCAGGCAGGACTAGCGGGAGACTCCTACGAGCAGTACTTC. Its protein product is CASSQAGLAGDSYEQYF.

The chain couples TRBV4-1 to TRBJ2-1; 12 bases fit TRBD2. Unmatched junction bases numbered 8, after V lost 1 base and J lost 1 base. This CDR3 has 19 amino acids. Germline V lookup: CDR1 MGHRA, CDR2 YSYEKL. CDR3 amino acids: CASSQAASGRALSYNEQFF. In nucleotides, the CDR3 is TGCGCCAGCAGCCAAGCAGCTAGCGGGAGGGCCTTATCCTACAATGAGCAGTTCTTC.

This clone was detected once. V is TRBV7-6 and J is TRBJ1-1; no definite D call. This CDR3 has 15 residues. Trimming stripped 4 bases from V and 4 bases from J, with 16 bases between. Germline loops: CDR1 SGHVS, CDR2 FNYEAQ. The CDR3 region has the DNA TGTGCCAGCAGCTCCATCACCTCGGGGTCCACTGAAGCTTTCTTT. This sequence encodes CASSSITSGSTEAFF.

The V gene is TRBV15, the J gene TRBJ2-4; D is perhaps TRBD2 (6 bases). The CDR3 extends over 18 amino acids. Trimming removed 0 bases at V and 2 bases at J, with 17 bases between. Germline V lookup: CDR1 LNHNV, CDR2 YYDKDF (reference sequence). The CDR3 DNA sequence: TGTGCCACCAGCAGAGATCGGGGGACCGAGGGGACCAAAAACATTCAGTACTTC. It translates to CATSRDRGTEGTKNIQYF.

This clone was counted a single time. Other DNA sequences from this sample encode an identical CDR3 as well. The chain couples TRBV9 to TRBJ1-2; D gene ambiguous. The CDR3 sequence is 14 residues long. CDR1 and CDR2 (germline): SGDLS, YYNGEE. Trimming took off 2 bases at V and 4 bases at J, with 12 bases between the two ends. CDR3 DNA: TGTGCCAGCAGCGTGGGCACAGAAACCTATGGCTACACCTTC. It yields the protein CASSVGTETYGYTF.

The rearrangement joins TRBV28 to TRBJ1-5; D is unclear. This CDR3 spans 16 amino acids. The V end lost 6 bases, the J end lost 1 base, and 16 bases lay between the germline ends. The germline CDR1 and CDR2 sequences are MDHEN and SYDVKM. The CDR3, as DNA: TGTGCCAGCAGACGAGGACGGTCATCCAGCAATCAGCCCCAGCATTTT. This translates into CASRRGRSSSNQPQHF.

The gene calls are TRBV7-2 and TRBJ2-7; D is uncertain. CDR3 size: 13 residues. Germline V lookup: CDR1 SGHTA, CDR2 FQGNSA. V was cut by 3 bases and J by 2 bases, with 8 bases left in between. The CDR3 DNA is TGTGCCAGCAGCTTCTCGGTTCCCTACGAGCAGTACTTC. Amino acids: CASSFSVPYEQYF.

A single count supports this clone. CDR3 bases: TGTGCCAGCAGCTTAGAGTCCAACGGGAATCAGCCCCAGCATTTT. The encoded protein is CASSLESNGNQPQHF. The rearrangement links TRBV7-2 to TRBJ1-5, with no clear D. The CDR3 has 15 residues. V lost 1 base and J 4 bases, leaving 11 bases between the germline ends. Germline V lookup: CDR1 SGHTA, CDR2 FQGNSA. Complete variable domain (other parts from reference TRBV7-2 and TRBJ1-5): GAGVSQSPSNKVTEKGKDVELRCDPISGHTALYWYRQSLGQGLEFLIYFQGNSAPDKSGLPSDRFSAERTGGSVSTLTIQRTQQEDSAVYLCASSLESNGNQPQHFGDGTRLSIL.

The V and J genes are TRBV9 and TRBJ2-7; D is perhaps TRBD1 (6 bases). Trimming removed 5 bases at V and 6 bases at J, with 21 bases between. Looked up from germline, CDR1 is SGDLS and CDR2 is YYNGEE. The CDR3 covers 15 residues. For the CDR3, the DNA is TGTGCCAGCAGTCCATACGCTGGACAGTCCCTCGAGCAGTACTTC. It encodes CASSPYAGQSLEQYF. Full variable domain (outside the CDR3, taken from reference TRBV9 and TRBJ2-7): DSGVTQTPKHLITATGQRVTLRCSPRSGDLSVYWYQQSLDQGLQFLIQYYNGEERAKGNILERFSAQQFPDLHSELNLSSLELGDSALYFCASSPYAGQSLEQYFGPGTRLTVT.

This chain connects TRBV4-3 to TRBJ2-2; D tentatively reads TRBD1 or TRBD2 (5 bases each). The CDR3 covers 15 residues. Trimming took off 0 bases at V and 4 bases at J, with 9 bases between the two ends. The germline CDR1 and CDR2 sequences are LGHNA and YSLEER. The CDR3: CASSQEWGFTGELFF. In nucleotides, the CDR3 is TGCGCCAGCAGCCAAGAATGGGGGTTCACCGGGGAGCTGTTTTTT.

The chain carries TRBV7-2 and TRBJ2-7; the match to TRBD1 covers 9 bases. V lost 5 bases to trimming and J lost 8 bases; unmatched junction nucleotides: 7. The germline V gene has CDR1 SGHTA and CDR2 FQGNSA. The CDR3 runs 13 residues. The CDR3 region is CASSADRGKKQYF. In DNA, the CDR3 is TGTGCCAGCAGCGCGGACAGGGGAAAGAAGCAGTACTTC.

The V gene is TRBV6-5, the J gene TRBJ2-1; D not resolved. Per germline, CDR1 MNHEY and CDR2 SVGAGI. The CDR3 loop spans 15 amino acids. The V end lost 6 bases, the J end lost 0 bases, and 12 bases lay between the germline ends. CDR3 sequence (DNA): TGTGCCAGCAGCCGCTACCCCTCCTCCTACAATGAGCAGTTCTTC. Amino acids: CASSRYPSSYNEQFF.